What follows is one T cell receptor (beta chain) and its context. Its antigen remains unidentified. No base qualities exist here, and no much larger clone lies one base off it. This record belongs to a study of shared clonotypes between healthy human individuals (dated by TCRdb to 2019 to 2021). Background on the whole study: A few men and a couple of women, aged 18 to 49 years, made up the cohort. To increase sequencing depth and limit assay-specific biases, TCR repertoire library preparation and sequencing were carried out by different laboratories using diverse techniques. For each donor, CD4 naive and CD4 memory were each given three plates, CD8 naive was given two plates, and CD8 memory was given one plate. Between about 0.85 and 9.5 billion PBMCs per donor were obtained by leukapheresis. Blood TCR repertoires of five healthy adults were deeply sequenced to estimate repertoire size and the extent of clonotype sharing between individuals.

Counted from cysteine to phenylalanine, this CDR3 has 16 amino acids. Only the CDR3 DNA stays, 48 bases, in frame from base 1. Compared with germline, V lacks 2 bases and J lacks 1 base; bases without a gene match: 3. CDR1 and CDR2, looked up from the germline V gene, are SNHLY and FYNNEI. TCR CDR3 regions were amplified from genomic DNA by multiplex PCR using the deep immunoSEQ assay. Genomic DNA extracted from each cell subset was distributed evenly over all wells of several immunoSEQ 96-well plates, and each plate served as one replicate. For sorted subsets, each replicate PCR was loaded with 200 ng genomic DNA, equivalent to approximately 33,000 T cell genomes. Purified libraries were quantified with a Qubit 3.0 fluorometer, sized on a Bioanalyzer 2100, and re-quantified with the KAPA Library Quantification kit. Each immunoSEQ 96-well plate was sequenced on its own single-read 150-cycle Illumina NextSeq 550 flow cell. Per the authors' processing: The immunoSEQ output contained only junctional sequences without quality scores, so filtering could not match that applied to full-length reads. To assign V/J genes and CDR3, sequences were annotated using PyIR, a Python wrapper for IgBLAST v1.9, with IMGT germline references. Reads with weak V/J assignments (E-value above 1e-6), missing CDR3, stop codons, out-of-frame junctions, or ambiguous translated residues were removed. V3J clonotypes were defined by identical inferred V gene, J gene, and CDR3 amino acid sequence. Percentage overlap between repertoires was calculated by dividing the number of shared unique clonotypes by the size of the smaller repertoire. RTK rarefaction, the Chao1 estimator, and Recon v2.1 estimates of unobserved clonotypes were used to assess repertoire richness. For all TCRbeta clonotypes obtained by the gDNA method from several donors, generation probabilities were computed with OLGA. Held by TCRdb, this immuneACCESS table contains in-frame sequences only and omits some clones. Under half of the omission traces to an unresolved V gene where checked; the cause of the rest is unknown. For V, J and clone size, that table is used; D and trimming come from the DNA. This sample gives hundreds of thousands of clones in total; 95% to 97% of them show up just once. The top ten clones comprise 0.11% of the sample.

The study at large found these results: Because the study included a small number of donors, the genetic and exposure-history diversity represented was limited. Rarefaction of sorted-subset datasets indicated incomplete sequencing despite the large sequencing depth. Naive subsets generally had larger estimated clonotype richness than memory subsets did. About 5% of naive CD4, 3.5% of naive CD8, about 2.1% of memory CD4, and less than 0.45% of memory CD8 clonotypes were shared across several donors. Sampling was restricted to blood, and TCR repertoires in tissue are likely to differ from TCR repertoires in blood. Pairwise subsampling indicated that sequencing depth was expected to affect the degree of clonotype sharing among donors. Compared with non-shared clonotypes, the clonotypes found in all four sorted-subset donors had higher generation probabilities.

CD8 naive samples were obtained by positive selection for CCR7 among CD45RO-negative cells, yielding a CD45RA+CCR7+ population from which TemRA cells were excluded. The donors were healthy, HIV-negative adults who had no recently reported acute infections or vaccinations. All donors were Caucasian adults living in Nashville, Tennessee, USA. Blood was collected by leukapheresis, and PBMCs were isolated by Ficoll-Histopaque density gradient centrifugation and then cryopreserved in liquid nitrogen vapor phase. Analytical flow cytometry was used to check the purity and quantity of every magnetically sorted T cell population. Genomic DNA was isolated from each sorted fraction and quantified by UV absorbance on a Nanodrop 2000c.

The chain joins TRBV2 to TRBJ1-5; 9 central nucleotides agree with TRBD1. This clonotype was sampled from a woman in her twenties or thirties in good health. Sample: naive CD8+ T cells sorted from blood. The cell subset or site label of this sample denotes: CD45RA+CCR7+. The CDR3 reads as follows: CASSEWDRESNQPQHF. The nucleotide sequence is given as TGTGCCAGCAGTGAATGGGACAGGGAGAGCAATCAGCCCCAGCATTTT. Full variable domain (CDR3 extended with the reference TRBV2 and TRBJ1-5 proteins): EPEVTQTPSHQVTQMGQEVILRCVPISNHLYFYWYRQILGQKVEFLVSFYNNEISEKSEIFDDQFSVERPDGSNFTLKIRSTKLEDSAMYFCASSEWDRESNQPQHFGDGTRLSIL.